The following is a TCR beta chain sequence with its context. The specificity of this receptor is unknown. No much larger clonotype is one base removed from it; base qualities were not supplied. Inclusion was restricted to participants for whom at least one PBMC sample before ART initiation and at least two post-ART samples were available. Every participant with HIV received treatment in the United States of America. Before DNA extraction, cryopreserved samples of 1-10 million PBMC were thawed and then washed. At the time of the earliest PBMC sample, participants with HIV were aged between about 23 and 55 years. PBMC samples were contributed by each participant from 1-4 timepoints before ART initiation and 2-8 timepoints after ART initiation, with a median of 7 samples. Serial HIV viral load, CD4+ T-cell count, ART history and demographic data were obtained for every participant. A Qiagen kit on a QIAcube was used to extract genomic DNA from unsorted PBMC, with samples processed in batches of 12.

The germline V gene gives CDR1 as SQVTM and CDR2 as ANQGSEA. For this chain, trimming is 4 bases at the V end and 5 bases at the J end, and the number of junction bases without a gene match is 4. The CDR3 spans 13 residues, from the cysteine through the phenylalanine. This entry keeps only the CDR3 DNA: 39 bases, framed from base 1. Sequencing of the TRB variable region was done with the immunoSEQ hsTCRB v3.0 assay at survey level resolution. TRB sequencing targeted a depth of 40,000-50,000 T-cell genomes per sample. Pooled TRB libraries were sequenced on an Illumina MiSeq with a v3 150-cycle kit. On the study's bioinformatics: Analysis of repertoires was carried out in R inside a reproducible Nextflow workflow spanning QC, data transformation and analysis. Custom analyses were implemented in LymphoSeq2, an R package for AIRR-Seq data exploration. A handful of samples that yielded fewer than 5000 total TRB sequences were excluded, so that some 190 HIV repertoires were analyzed. Of the roughly 190 retained HIV repertoires, about 60 were collected before and 120 to 130 after ART initiation. Each repertoire was downsampled to 5000 TRB nucleotide sequences, and summary statistics were averaged across 100 downsampling iterations. TRB sequences were retained for analysis only if CDR3 regions of at least seven amino acids were present. A Shannon entropy-derived clonality score and the Gini coefficient were used to measure diversity. In the repertoire networks, any two of the top 5000 CDR3 amino acid sequences were connected whenever the two sequences differed by an edit distance of one. GLIPH2 predicted antigen specificity groups and MHC restriction for TRB CDR3 amino acid sequences. To flag known associations with CMV, EBV, HIV or tissue antigens, CDR3 amino acid sequences were compared against VDJdb and McPAS-TCR. Pre-ART, post-ART and control groups were compared with Wilcoxon signed-rank tests and Holm-Bonferroni correction. TCRdb mirrors the immuneACCESS table, restricted to in-frame sequences. Some clones are absent from its copies; in checked studies, under half trace to an unresolved V gene, and the reason for the others is unknown. The V and J calls and clone size are taken from that table; D and trimming were inferred from the DNA. This sample lists about 18,000 clones; 80% to 90% were detected once. The ten biggest clones cover less than 20% of the sample.

This sample was taken from a study of long-term antiretroviral therapy in people with HIV (dated by TCRdb to 2022 to 2024). For context, the study as a whole: The earliest samples were collected approximately a decade before the 2015 WHO recommendation for immediate ART, a period when ART was typically delayed until CD4 counts fell. A retrospective serial study tested whether ART initiation and durable HIV suppression were associated with changes in peripheral blood TRB repertoire composition and diversity. The cohort contributed about 200 cryopreserved PBMC samples from fewer than 35 adults with confirmed HIV infection, collected serially over a mean of around 6 years (range 1-12). About a third of the roughly 30 participants with HIV were female. Test extractions of a monoclonal T-cell line alongside fewer than 40 polyclonal samples showed no cross-contamination during QIAcube processing. Beyond this particular receptor, the publication reports: No data were available on ART adherence, viral resistance or therapy changes, limiting inferences about post-ART repertoire changes. Expanded TRB clones identified before ART initiation dominated the repertoire at all time points, although this dominance fluctuated and declined in many PLHIV after ART. Compared with controls, HIV repertoires had narrower CDR3 length ranges, and the network structure pointed to an antigen-experienced repertoire that shifted only slightly toward naive after ART. Since PBMC availability was limited, sequencing covered only the TCR beta chain, with no alpha chain pairing. The samples were dated from about 2003 to 2018, and the ART regimens that were used may be less effective than current ART regimens. Starting ART was linked to a significant rise in TRB diversity, yet even after long-term ART the diversity remained significantly lower than in transplant donor controls. Because pre-ART samples had limited cell numbers, unsorted PBMC were profiled rather than sorted CD4+ and CD8+ T cells.

In this chain, TRBV29-1 is recombined with TRBJ1-5; TRBD1 fits 8 bases in the junction. The clonotype was recovered from a woman younger than 35 with HIV. The specimen comprised unsorted PBMCs, sampled 0.6 years after starting antiretroviral therapy. The nucleotide sequence reads as follows: TGCAGCGTTGCAGGGGGCCCCGATCAGCCCCAGCATTTT. It translates to CSVAGGPDQPQHF.